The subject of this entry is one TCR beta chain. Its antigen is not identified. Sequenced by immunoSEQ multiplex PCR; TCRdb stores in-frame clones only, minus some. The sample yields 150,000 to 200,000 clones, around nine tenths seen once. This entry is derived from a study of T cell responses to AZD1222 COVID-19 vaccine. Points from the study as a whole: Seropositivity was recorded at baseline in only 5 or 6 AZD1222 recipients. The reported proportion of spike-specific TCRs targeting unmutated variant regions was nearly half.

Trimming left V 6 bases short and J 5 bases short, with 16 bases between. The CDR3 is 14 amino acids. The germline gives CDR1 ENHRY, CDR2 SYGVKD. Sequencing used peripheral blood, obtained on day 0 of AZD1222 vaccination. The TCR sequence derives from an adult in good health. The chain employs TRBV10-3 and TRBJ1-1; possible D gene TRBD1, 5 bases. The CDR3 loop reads CAIRIQDVGTEAFF. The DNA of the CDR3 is TGTGCCATCAGGATACAGGATGTAGGTACTGAAGCTTTCTTT.